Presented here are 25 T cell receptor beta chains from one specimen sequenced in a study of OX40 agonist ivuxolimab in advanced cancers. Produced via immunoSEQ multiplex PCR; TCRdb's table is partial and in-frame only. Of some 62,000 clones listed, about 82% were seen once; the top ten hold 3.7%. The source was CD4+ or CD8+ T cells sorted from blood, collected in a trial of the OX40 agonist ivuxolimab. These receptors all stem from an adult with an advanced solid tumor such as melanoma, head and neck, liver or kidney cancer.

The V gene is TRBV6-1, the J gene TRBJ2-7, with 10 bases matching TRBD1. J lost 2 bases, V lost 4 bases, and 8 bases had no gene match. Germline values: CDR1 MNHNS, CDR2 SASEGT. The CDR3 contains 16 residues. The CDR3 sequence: CASSGRGQGFPYEQYF. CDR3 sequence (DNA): TGTGCCAGCAGTGGACGGGGACAGGGGTTCCCCTACGAGCAGTACTTC.

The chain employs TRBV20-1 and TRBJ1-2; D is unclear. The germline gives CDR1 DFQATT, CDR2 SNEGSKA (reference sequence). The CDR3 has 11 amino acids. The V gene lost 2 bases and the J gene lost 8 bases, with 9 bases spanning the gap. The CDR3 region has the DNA TGCAGTGCTAGACCCCTGGGGGGCTACACCTTC. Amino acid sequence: CSARPLGGYTF.

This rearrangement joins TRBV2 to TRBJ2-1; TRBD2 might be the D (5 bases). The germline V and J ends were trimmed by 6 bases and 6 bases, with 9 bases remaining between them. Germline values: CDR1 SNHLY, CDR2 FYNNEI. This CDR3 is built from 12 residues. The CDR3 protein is CASSDGSNEQFF. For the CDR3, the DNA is TGTGCCAGCAGCGATGGGAGCAATGAGCAGTTCTTC.

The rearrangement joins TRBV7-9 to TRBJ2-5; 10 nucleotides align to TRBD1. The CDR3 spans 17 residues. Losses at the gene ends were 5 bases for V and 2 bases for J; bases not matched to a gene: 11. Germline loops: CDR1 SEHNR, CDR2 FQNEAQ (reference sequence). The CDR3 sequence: CASSSPRGTGVQETQYF. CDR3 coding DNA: TGTGCCAGCAGCAGCCCGCGGGGGACAGGGGTACAAGAGACCCAGTACTTC.

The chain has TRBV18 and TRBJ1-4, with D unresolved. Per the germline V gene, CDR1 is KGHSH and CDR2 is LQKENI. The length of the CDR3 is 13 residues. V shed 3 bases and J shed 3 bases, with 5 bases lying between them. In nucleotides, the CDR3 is TGTGCCAGCTCACCTCCCGCTAATGAAAAACTGTTTTTT. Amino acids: CASSPPANEKLFF.

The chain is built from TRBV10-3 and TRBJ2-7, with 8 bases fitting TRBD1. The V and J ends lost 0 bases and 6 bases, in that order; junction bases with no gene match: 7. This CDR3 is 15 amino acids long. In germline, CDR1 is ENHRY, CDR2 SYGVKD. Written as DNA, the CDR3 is TGTGCCATCAGTGAGTCGAACAGGGGGGACATCGAGCAGTACTTC. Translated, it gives CAISESNRGDIEQYF.

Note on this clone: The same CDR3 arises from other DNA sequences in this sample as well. CDR3 DNA sequence: TGTGCCAGCAGCGTAGGAAGCTACAATGAGCAGTTCTTC. Translated, it gives CASSVGSYNEQFF. The V call is TRBV9, the J call TRBJ2-1; no reliable D call. Germline CDR1 reads SGDLS; CDR2 reads YYNGEE. Trimming removed 0 bases at V and 3 bases at J, with 4 bases between. The CDR3 contains 13 residues.

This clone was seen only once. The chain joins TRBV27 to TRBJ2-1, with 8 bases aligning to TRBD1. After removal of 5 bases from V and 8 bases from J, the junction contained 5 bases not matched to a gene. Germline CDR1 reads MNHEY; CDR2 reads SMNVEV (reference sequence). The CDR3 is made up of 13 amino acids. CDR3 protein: CASSNSGGYEQFF. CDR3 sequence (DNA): TGTGCCAGCAGTAACTCAGGGGGCTATGAGCAGTTCTTC.

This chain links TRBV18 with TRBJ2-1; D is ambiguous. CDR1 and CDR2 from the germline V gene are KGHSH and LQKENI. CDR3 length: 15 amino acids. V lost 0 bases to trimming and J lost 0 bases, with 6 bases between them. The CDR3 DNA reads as TGTGCCAGCTCACCACCTGTGCGCTCCTACAATGAGCAGTTCTTC. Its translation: CASSPPVRSYNEQFF.

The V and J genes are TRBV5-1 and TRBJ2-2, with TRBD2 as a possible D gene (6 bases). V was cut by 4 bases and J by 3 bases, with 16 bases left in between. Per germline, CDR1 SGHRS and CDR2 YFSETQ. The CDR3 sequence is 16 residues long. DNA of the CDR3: TGCGCCAGCAGCCCCCAGGAGCCTAGCGACACCGGGGAGCTGTTTTTT. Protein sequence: CASSPQEPSDTGELFF.

DNA for the CDR3: TGTGCCAGCAGCTTAATACAGGGGGCTCACGCCGGGGAGCTGTTTTTT. Residues: CASSLIQGAHAGELFF. The chain is built from TRBV7-3 and TRBJ2-2; 9 bases fit TRBD1. Germline CDR1 SGHTA, CDR2 FQGTGA. The junction had 6 bases not matched to a gene; V was cut back by 1 base and J by 6 bases. This CDR3 spans 16 amino acids.

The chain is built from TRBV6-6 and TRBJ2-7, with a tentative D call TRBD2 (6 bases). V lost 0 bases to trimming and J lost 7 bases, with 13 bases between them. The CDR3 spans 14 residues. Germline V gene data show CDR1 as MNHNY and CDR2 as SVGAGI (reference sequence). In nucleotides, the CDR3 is TGTGCCAGCAGTTACTCGTCCGGGAGCCAAGAGCAGTACTTC. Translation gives CASSYSSGSQEQYF.

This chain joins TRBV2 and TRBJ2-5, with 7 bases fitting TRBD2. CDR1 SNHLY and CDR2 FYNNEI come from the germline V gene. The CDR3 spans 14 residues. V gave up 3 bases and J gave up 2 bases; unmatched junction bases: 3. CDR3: CASSESREQETQYF. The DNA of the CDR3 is TGTGCCAGCAGTGAGTCGCGGGAGCAAGAGACCCAGTACTTC.

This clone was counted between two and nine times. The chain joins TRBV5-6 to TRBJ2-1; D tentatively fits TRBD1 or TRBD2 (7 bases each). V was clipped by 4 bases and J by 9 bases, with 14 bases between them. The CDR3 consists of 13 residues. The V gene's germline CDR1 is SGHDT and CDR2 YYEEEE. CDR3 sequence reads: CASSQGGPSEQFF. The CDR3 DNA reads TGTGCCAGCAGCCAGGGGGGGCCAAGTGAGCAGTTCTTC.

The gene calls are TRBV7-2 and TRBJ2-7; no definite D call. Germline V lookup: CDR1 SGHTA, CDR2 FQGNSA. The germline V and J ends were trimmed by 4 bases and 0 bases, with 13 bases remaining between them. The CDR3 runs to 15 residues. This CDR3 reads CASSWVARSSYEQYF. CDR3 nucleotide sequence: TGTGCCAGCAGCTGGGTTGCCAGGTCCTCCTACGAGCAGTACTTC.

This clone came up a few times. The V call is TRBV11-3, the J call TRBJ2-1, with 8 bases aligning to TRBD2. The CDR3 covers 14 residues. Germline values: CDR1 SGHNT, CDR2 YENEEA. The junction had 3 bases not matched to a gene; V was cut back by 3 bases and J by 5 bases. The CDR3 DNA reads TGTGCCAGCAGCTTTAGCGGGACCGACAATGAGCAGTTCTTC. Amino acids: CASSFSGTDNEQFF. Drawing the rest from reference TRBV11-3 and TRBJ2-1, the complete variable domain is EAGVVQSPRYKIIEKKQPVAFWCNPISGHNTLYWYLQNLGQGPELLIRYENEEAVDDSQLPKDRFSAERLKGVDSTLKIQPAELGDSAVYLCASSFSGTDNEQFFGPGTRLTVL.

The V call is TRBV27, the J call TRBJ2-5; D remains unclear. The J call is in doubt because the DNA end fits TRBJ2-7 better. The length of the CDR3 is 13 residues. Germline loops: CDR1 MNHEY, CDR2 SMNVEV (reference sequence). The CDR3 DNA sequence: TGTGCCAGCAGTTACAGCGAAAACTACGAGCAGTACTTC. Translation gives CASSYSENYEQYF.

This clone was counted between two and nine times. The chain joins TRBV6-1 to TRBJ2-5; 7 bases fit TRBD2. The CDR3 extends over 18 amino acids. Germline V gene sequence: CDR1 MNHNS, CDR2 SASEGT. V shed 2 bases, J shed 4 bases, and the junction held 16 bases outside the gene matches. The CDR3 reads CASSELALRAGVGETQYF. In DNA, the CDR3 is TGTGCCAGCAGTGAATTGGCCCTGAGGGCGGGAGTTGGAGAGACCCAGTACTTC.

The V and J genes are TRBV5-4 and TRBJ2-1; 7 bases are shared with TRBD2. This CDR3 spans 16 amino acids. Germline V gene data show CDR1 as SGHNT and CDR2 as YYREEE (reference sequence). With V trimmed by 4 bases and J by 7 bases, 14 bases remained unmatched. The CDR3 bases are TGTGCCAGCAGCATGGGAGGGGACCTTTATGGGAATGAGCAGTTCTTC. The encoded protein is CASSMGGDLYGNEQFF.

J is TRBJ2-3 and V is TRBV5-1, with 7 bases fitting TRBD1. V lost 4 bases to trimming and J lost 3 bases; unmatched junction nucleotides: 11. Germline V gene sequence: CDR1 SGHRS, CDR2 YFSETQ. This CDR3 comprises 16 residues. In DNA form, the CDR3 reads TGCGCCAGCAGCATCTACAGGGGAGATGAGACAGATACGCAGTATTTT. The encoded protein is CASSIYRGDETDTQYF.

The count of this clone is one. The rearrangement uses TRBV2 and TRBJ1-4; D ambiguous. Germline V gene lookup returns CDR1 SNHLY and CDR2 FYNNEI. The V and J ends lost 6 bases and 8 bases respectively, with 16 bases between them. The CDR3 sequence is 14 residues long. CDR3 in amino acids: CASSARSLEEKLFF. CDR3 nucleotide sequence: TGTGCCAGCAGCGCAAGGTCTCTTGAGGAAAAACTGTTTTTT.

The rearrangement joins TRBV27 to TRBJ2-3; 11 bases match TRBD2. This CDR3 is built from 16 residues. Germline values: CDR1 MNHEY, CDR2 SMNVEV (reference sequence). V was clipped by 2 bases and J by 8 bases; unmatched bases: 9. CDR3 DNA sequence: TGTGCCAGCAGTTTACCACTAGCGGGAGACGTCAGTACGCAGTATTTT. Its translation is CASSLPLAGDVSTQYF.

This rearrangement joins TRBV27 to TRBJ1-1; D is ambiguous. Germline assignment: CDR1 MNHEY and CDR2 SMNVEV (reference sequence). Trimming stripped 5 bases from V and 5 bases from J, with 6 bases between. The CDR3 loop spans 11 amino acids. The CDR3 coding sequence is TGTGCCAGCAGTCCAGGAACTGAAGCTTTCTTT. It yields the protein CASSPGTEAFF.

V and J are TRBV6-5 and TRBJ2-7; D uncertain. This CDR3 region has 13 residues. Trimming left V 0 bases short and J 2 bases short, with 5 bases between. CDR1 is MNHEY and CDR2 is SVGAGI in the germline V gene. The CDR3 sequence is CASSYSAPYEQYF. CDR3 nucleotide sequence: TGTGCCAGCAGTTACTCGGCCCCCTACGAGCAGTACTTC.

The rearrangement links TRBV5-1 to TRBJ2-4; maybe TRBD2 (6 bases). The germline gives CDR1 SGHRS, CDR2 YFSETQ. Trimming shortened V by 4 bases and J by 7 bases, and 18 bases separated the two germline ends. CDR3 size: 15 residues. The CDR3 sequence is CASSRGLGAGNIQYF. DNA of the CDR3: TGCGCCAGCAGCCGGGGACTGGGCGCGGGGAACATTCAGTACTTC.